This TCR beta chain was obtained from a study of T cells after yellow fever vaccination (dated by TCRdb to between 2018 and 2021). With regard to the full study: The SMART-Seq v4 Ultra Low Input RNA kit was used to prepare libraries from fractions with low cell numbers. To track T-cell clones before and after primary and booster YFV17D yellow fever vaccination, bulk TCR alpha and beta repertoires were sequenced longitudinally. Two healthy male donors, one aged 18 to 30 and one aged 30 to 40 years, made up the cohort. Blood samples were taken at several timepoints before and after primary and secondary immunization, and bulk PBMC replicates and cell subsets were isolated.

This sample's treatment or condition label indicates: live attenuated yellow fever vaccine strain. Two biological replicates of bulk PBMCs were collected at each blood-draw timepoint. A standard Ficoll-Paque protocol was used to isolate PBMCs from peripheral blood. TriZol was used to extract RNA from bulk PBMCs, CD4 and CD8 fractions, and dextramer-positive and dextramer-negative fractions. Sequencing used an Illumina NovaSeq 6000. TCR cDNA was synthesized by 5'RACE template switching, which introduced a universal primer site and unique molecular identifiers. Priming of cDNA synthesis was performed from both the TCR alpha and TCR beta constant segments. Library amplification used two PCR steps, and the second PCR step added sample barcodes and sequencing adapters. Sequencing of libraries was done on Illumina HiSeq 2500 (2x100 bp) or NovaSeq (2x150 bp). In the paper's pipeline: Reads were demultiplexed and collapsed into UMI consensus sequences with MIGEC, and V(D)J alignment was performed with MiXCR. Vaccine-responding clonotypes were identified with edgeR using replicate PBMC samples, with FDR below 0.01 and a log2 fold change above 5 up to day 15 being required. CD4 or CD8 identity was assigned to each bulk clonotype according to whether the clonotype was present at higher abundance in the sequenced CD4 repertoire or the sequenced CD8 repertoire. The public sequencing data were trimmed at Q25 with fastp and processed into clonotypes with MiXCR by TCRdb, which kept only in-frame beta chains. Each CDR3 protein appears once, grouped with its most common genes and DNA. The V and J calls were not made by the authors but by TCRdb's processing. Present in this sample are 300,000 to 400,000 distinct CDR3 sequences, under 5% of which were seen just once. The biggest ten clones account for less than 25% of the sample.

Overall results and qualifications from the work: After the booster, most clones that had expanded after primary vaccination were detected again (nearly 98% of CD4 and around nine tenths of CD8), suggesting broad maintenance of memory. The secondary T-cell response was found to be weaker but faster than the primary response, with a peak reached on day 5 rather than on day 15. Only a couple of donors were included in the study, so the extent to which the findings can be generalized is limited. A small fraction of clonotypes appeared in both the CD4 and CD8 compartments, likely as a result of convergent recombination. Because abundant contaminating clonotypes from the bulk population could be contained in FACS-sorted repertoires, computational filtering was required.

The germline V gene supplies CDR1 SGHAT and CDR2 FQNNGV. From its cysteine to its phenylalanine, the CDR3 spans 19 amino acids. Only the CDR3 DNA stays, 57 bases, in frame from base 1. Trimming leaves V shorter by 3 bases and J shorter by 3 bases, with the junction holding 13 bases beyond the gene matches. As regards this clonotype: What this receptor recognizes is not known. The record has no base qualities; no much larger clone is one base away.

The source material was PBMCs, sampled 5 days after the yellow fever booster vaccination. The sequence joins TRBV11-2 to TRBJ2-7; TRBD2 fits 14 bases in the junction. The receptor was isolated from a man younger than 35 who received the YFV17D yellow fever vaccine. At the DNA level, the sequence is TGTGCCAGCAGCTTGATACCCGGGACTAGCGGGGGCCGCTGCTACGAGCAGTACTTC. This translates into CASSLIPGTSGGRCYEQYF.